The 16 T cell receptor beta chains presented below share a single source sample, sequenced in a study of CD8+CD57+ T cells in acquired aplastic anemia. Genomic DNA templated the TCR beta VDJ and CDR3 profiling. TCRdb called the reads again in MiXCR, with one record for every CDR3 protein. Seen here are 150,000 to 200,000 distinct CDR3 sequences, 40% to 60% observed once, and the top ten hold under 40%. Patients picked for sequencing had shown CD8+CD57+ cell expansion detected by flow cytometry. Sequenced: sorted CD4+, CD8+, or CD8+CD57+ T cells (not recorded which) from PBMCs. These receptors were obtained from a human donor with aplastic anemia.

A word on this clonotype: This could be a read error, since a much larger clone is one nucleotide away. The final CDR3 position lacks the conserved phenylalanine or tryptophan, pointing to a likely read error. This rearrangement joins TRBV9 to TRBJ1-1, with a weak D call TRBD1 (5 bases). This CDR3 has 17 residues. The V gene's germline CDR1 is SGDLS and CDR2 YYNGEE. The V end lost 0 bases, the J end lost 4 bases, and 19 bases lay between the germline ends. The CDR3 DNA reads as TGTGCCAGCAGCGTAGGAGGCGGGCAGGGAGGGGTCACTGAAGCTTTCCTT. This sequence encodes CASSVGGGQGGVTEAFL.

The chain has TRBV27 and TRBJ2-5, with 13 bases lining up with TRBD2. This CDR3 has 17 amino acids. The germline CDR1 and CDR2 sequences are MNHEY and SMNVEV (reference sequence). Trimming removed 3 bases from V and 0 bases from J; junction bases left unmatched: 4. CDR3 sequence (DNA): TGTGCCAGCAGTTTTGGTGGGACTAGCGGGGACCAAGAGACCCAGTACTTC. Translation: CASSFGGTSGDQETQYF.

This rearrangement joins TRBV5-1 to TRBJ2-7; 8 nucleotides line up with TRBD1. Germline V CDR1 and CDR2: SGHRS, YFSETQ. The CDR3 length is 15 residues. V trimming: 4 bases; J trimming: 6 bases; junction bases outside the gene matches: 12. This CDR3 reads CASSLTGAKQGEQYF. The CDR3 coding sequence is TGCGCCAGCAGCCTGACAGGGGCCAAGCAGGGCGAGCAGTACTTC.

V is TRBV7-2 and J is TRBJ2-3, with D perhaps matching TRBD2 (5 bases). CDR3 size: 14 residues. V lost 5 bases and J 6 bases, leaving 15 bases between the germline ends. Germline loops: CDR1 SGHTA, CDR2 FQGNSA. This CDR3 is CASSKDSLTDTQYF. The CDR3, as DNA: TGTGCCAGCAGCAAGGACTCGCTAACGGATACGCAGTATTTT.

This clonotype was observed a few times. An end of the junction differs from the germline gene, which may be a read error. The rearrangement links TRBV2 to TRBJ2-7; 11 bases match TRBD1. The germline gives CDR1 SNHLY, CDR2 FYNNEI. This CDR3 region has 12 residues. CDR3 in amino acids: CASTSEGTGGTF. For the CDR3, the DNA is TGTGCCAGCACCTCGGAGGGGACAGGGGGGACCTTC. Supplemented by reference TRBV2 and TRBJ2-7, the full variable domain reads EPEVTQTPSHQVTQMGQEVILRCVPISNHLYFYWYRQILGQKVEFLVSFYNNEISEKSEIFDDQFSVERPDGSNFTLKIRSTKLEDSAMYFCASTSEGTGGTFGPGTRLTVT.

Regarding this clonotype: A read error is likely, as this CDR3 ends without the conserved phenylalanine or tryptophan. V usage is TRBV7-9 and J usage is TRBJ1-1; the D gene is possibly TRBD1 (5 bases). Germline V CDR1 and CDR2: SEHNR, FQNEAQ (reference sequence). This CDR3 has 12 amino acids. Trimming took 4 bases from V and 2 from J, leaving 5 bases between them. DNA of the CDR3: TGTGCCAGCAGCTGGGGCAACACTGAAGCTTTCCTT. It encodes CASSWGNTEAFL.

On this clonotype itself: A read error may produce the germline difference seen at one junction end. The chain is built from TRBV2 and TRBJ1-3; TRBD1 matches 10 bases. CDR1 is SNHLY and CDR2 is FYNNEI in the germline V gene. The CDR3 is 15 amino acids. The CDR3 DNA is TGTGCCAGCAGGGAAGACAGGGGGCGTGGAAACACCATATATTTT. Translation gives CASREDRGRGNTIYF.

About this clonotype itself: At one end, the junction sequence differs from germline, possibly due to a read error. V and J are TRBV3-1 and TRBJ2-3; tentatively, D is TRBD2 (5 bases). The germline CDR1 and CDR2 sequences are LGHDT and YNNKEL (reference sequence). This CDR3 region has 15 residues. The CDR3 loop is CASSHLMGSIDTQYF. In DNA form, the CDR3 reads TGTGCCAGCAGCCACCTCATGGGGAGCATAGATACGCAGTATTTT.

The sample holds one count of this clonotype. This may arise from a read error, as a much more abundant clone is one base away. CDR3 loop: CAWTDQYNEQFF. CDR3 sequence (DNA): TGTGCCTGGACGGACCAGTACAATGAGCAGTTCTTC. The chain employs TRBV30 and TRBJ2-1; D is unclear. The V gene lost 4 bases and the J gene lost 4 bases, with 8 bases spanning the gap. CDR3 length: 12 amino acids. Germline CDR1 reads GTSNPN; CDR2 reads SVGIG (reference sequence).

The chain is built from TRBV9 and TRBJ1-2; D is possibly TRBD1 (5 bases). V was clipped by 3 bases and J by 2 bases, with 11 bases between them. The CDR3 consists of 14 residues. Per the germline V gene, CDR1 is SGDLS and CDR2 is YYNGEE. For the CDR3, the DNA is TGTGCCAGCAGCGACACTGGGGGGAACTATGGCTACACCTTC. This codes for CASSDTGGNYGYTF.

This clonotype occurred a few times. The chain recombines TRBV6-5 with TRBJ2-7; possibly TRBD2 for D (5 bases). V was shortened by 0 bases and J by 2 bases, with 8 bases between the two germline ends. The CDR3 is 14 residues long. The germline gives CDR1 MNHEY, CDR2 SVGAGI. CDR3 bases: TGTGCCAGCAGTTACTCTCGGGAAACCTACGAGCAGTACTTC. It yields the protein CASSYSRETYEQYF.

The V gene is TRBV27, the J gene TRBJ2-3; weak D call: TRBD2 (5 bases). V dropped 6 bases and J dropped 4 bases, with 14 bases sitting between them. This CDR3 is 14 amino acids long. Germline values: CDR1 MNHEY, CDR2 SMNVEV (reference sequence). In DNA form, the CDR3 reads TGTGCCAGCAGCACTACTTCAGCGGCAGATACGCAGTATTTT. It codes for CASSTTSAADTQYF.

This chain connects TRBV15 to TRBJ2-7; D is unresolved. Trimming stripped 0 bases from V and 3 bases from J, with 12 bases between. Per the germline V gene, CDR1 is LNHNV and CDR2 is YYDKDF (reference sequence). The CDR3 consists of 15 residues. Here the CDR3 reads CATSRDQATHYEQYF. In DNA, the CDR3 is TGTGCCACCAGCAGAGATCAGGCCACCCACTACGAGCAGTACTTC.

This chain links TRBV6-2 or TRBV6-3 with TRBJ1-5; D may be TRBD1 (5 bases). Germline-derived CDR1 and CDR2 are MNHEY and SVGEGT. V lost 6 bases to trimming and J lost 3 bases, with 15 bases between them. The CDR3 runs to 15 residues. This CDR3 is CASSPSGSPNQPQHF. CDR3 DNA sequence: TGTGCCAGCAGCCCGTCAGGGAGCCCCAATCAGCCCCAGCATTTT.

The chain joins TRBV12-3 or TRBV12-4 to TRBJ1-2; 9 nucleotides align to TRBD1. The CDR3 runs to 15 residues. The J segment lost 3 bases and the V segment lost 6 bases, leaving 8 bases of the junction unmatched. The CDR3 DNA sequence: TGTGCCAGCAGGCCCGGGACAGGGCTCGACTATGGCTACACCTTC. Its translation is CASRPGTGLDYGYTF.

The chain recombines TRBV6-5 with TRBJ2-3, with TRBD1 as a possible D gene (5 bases). Germline CDR1 is MNHEY and CDR2 is SVGAGI. The CDR3 is 14 residues long. V lost 5 bases to trimming and J lost 3 bases, with 12 bases between them. CDR3 in amino acids: CASSNGQATDTQYF. Written as DNA, the CDR3 is TGTGCCAGCAGTAACGGACAAGCGACAGATACGCAGTATTTT.